A selection of T cell receptor beta chains follows, all from one sample in a study of shared clonotypes between healthy human individuals. TCRdb's copy holds only in-frame clones and misses some; the assay was immunoSEQ multiplex PCR. The repertoire has 2 million to 2.5 million clones, around 95% of them found once; the top ten carry 0.1% to 0.15%. Sequenced sample: naive CD4+ T cells sorted from blood. The receptors come from a man in his late teens or twenties in good health. Both conserved end residues are part of each CDR3. A D gene is named only where the DNA matches it firmly. Not every row has a clone size; where given, it reads once, few, many or a size class.

D: .; V: TRBV1; size: .; J: TRBJ1-2; CDR3: CTSSREGGVGYGYTF; DNA: TGCACCAGCAGCCGCGAAGGAGGGGTCGGCTATGGCTACACCTTC
D: TRBD2; V: TRBV6-1; size: .; J: TRBJ2-7; CDR3: CASRGLAGSYEQYF; DNA: TGTGCCAGCCGGGGACTAGCGGGATCCTACGAGCAGTACTTC
D: .; V: TRBV6-5; size: .; J: TRBJ1-2; CDR3: CASRNGQKGGGYTF; DNA: TGTGCCAGCAGGAACGGACAGAAAGGGGGTGGCTACACCTTC
D: .; V: TRBV6-5; size: .; J: TRBJ1-2; CDR3: CASSYSSRGVNYGYTF; DNA: TGTGCCAGCAGTTACTCCTCGCGGGGGGTTAACTATGGCTACACCTTC
D: .; V: TRBV6-5; size: .; J: TRBJ1-2; CDR3: CASSSEVGGYTF; DNA: TGTGCCAGCAGTTCTGAGGTGGGCGGCTACACCTTC
D: .; V: TRBV21-1; size: once; J: TRBJ2-7; CDR3: CASSKGGQGSYEQYF; DNA: TGTGCCAGCAGCAAAGGGGGTCAGGGGAGTTACGAGCAGTACTTC
D: .; V: TRBV7-9; size: .; J: TRBJ2-7; CDR3: CASSLFFQGRVHEQYF; DNA: TGTGCCAGCAGCTTATTTTTCCAGGGTAGGGTACACGAGCAGTACTTC
D: .; V: TRBV29-1; size: .; J: TRBJ2-3; CDR3: CSVEAGTDTQYF; DNA: TGCAGCGTTGAAGCGGGCACAGATACGCAGTATTTT
D: .; V: TRBV5-1; size: .; J: TRBJ1-3; CDR3: CASMLDGSSGNTIYF; DNA: TGCGCCAGCATGCTAGACGGAAGCTCTGGAAACACCATATATTTT
D: TRBD1; V: TRBV30; size: .; J: TRBJ1-1; CDR3: CAWSVITGQGNTEAFF; DNA: TGTGCCTGGAGTGTAATTACGGGACAGGGGAACACTGAAGCTTTCTTT
D: .; V: TRBV6-5; size: .; J: TRBJ2-3; CDR3: CASSYGGLLSTDTQYF; DNA: TGTGCCAGCAGTTACGGTGGGCTCCTAAGCACAGATACGCAGTATTTT
D: .; V: TRBV7-2; size: .; J: TRBJ1-6; CDR3: CDPPRRTNSPLHF; DNA: TGTGACCCTCCCCGGCGGACTAATTCACCCCTCCACTTT
D: .; V: TRBV6-5; size: .; J: TRBJ2-2; CDR3: CASRGSTVGELFF; DNA: TGTGCCAGCAGAGGTTCCACCGTCGGGGAGCTGTTTTTT
D: TRBD1; V: TRBV10-3; size: .; J: TRBJ1-2; CDR3: CATEPGTGLGYTF; DNA: TGTGCCACAGAACCCGGGACAGGGCTTGGCTACACCTTC
D: TRBD2; V: TRBV30; size: .; J: TRBJ2-5; CDR3: CAWVKLGASGQETQYF; DNA: TGTGCCTGGGTCAAACTAGGGGCTAGCGGCCAAGAGACCCAGTACTTC
D: .; V: TRBV7-9; size: .; J: TRBJ1-4; CDR3: CASSPTRGNNEKLFF; DNA: TGTGCCAGCAGCCCGACACGGGGGAACAATGAAAAACTGTTTTTT
D: .; V: TRBV4-1; size: .; J: TRBJ1-1; CDR3: CASSQPGRENTEAFF; DNA: TGCGCCAGCAGCCAACCAGGGAGGGAGAACACTGAAGCTTTCTTT
D: TRBD1; V: TRBV2; size: .; J: TRBJ2-1; CDR3: CASSARDRSTSEQFF; DNA: TGTGCCAGCAGTGCCCGGGACAGGTCCACATCGGAGCAGTTCTTC
D: .; V: TRBV5-1; size: once; J: TRBJ2-7; CDR3: CASQKDNSYEQYF; DNA: TGCGCCAGCCAAAAGGACAACTCCTACGAGCAGTACTTC
D: TRBD1; V: TRBV28; size: .; J: TRBJ2-3; CDR3: CASSFGTGQLDTQYF; DNA: TGTGCCAGCAGTTTTGGGACAGGGCAACTTGATACGCAGTATTTT
D: .; V: TRBV30; size: .; J: TRBJ1-2; CDR3: CALGLQDYGYTF; DNA: TGTGCCCTAGGACTCCAGGACTATGGCTACACCTTC
D: .; V: TRBV7-9; size: .; J: TRBJ2-5; CDR3: CASSYRQGGGETQYF; DNA: TGTGCCAGCAGCTACAGACAGGGTGGAGGGGAGACCCAGTACTTC
D: TRBD1; V: TRBV15; size: .; J: TRBJ2-7; CDR3: CATSRGQGAFYEQYF; DNA: TGTGCCACCAGCAGAGGACAGGGGGCGTTTTACGAGCAGTACTTC
D: TRBD1; V: TRBV19; size: .; J: TRBJ1-2; CDR3: CASSHWDSYGYTF; DNA: TGTGCCAGTAGTCACTGGGACAGCTATGGCTACACCTTC
D: TRBD1; V: TRBV6-1; size: .; J: TRBJ1-5; CDR3: CASREQGVNQPQHF; DNA: TGTGCCAGCAGAGAACAGGGGGTCAATCAGCCCCAGCATTTT
D: .; V: TRBV6-1; size: .; J: TRBJ1-4; CDR3: CASAGRDHTEKLFF; DNA: TGTGCCAGCGCGGGCCGGGACCATACTGAAAAACTGTTTTTT
D: .; V: TRBV19; size: .; J: TRBJ2-7; CDR3: CASSIRKVADANEQYF; DNA: TGTGCCAGTAGTATTCGGAAGGTGGCTGATGCTAACGAGCAGTACTTC
D: TRBD2; V: TRBV7-2; size: .; J: TRBJ2-5; CDR3: CASSLGLAGSGTQYF; DNA: TGTGCCAGCAGCTTAGGACTAGCGGGGAGCGGGACCCAGTACTTC
D: .; V: TRBV30; size: .; J: TRBJ2-7; CDR3: CAWSVGQGAYEQYF; DNA: TGTGCCTGGAGTGTCGGGCAGGGAGCCTACGAGCAGTACTTC
D: TRBD1; V: TRBV19; size: .; J: TRBJ1-1; CDR3: CASSSGQGNTEAFF; DNA: TGTGCCAGTAGTAGTGGACAGGGGAACACTGAAGCTTTCTTT
D: .; V: TRBV10-3; size: .; J: TRBJ1-6; CDR3: CAISESGSYSPLHF; DNA: TGTGCCATCAGTGAGTCAGGCAGCTATTCACCCCTCCACTTT
D: TRBD2; V: TRBV7-3; size: .; J: TRBJ2-3; CDR3: CASSPRLARGSGDTQYF; DNA: TGTGCCAGCAGCCCTAGACTAGCGAGGGGAAGTGGGGATACGCAGTATTTT
D: .; V: TRBV30; size: .; J: TRBJ1-3; CDR3: CAWNLVGTGNTIYF; DNA: TGTGCCTGGAATCTGGTTGGGACGGGAAACACCATATATTTT